What follows are 3 T cell receptor beta chains derived from one specimen sequenced in a study of shared T cell receptors in the human thymus. The method was immunoSEQ multiplex PCR; TCRdb's version includes in-frame clones alone and lacks a portion of them. In the table there are roughly 500,000 clones, 78% of which are singletons. This sample also belongs to another study, concerning human thymus T cells.

Source material: thymocytes. All receptors come from a boy younger than two with a congenital heart defect.

The chain links TRBV11-2 to TRBJ1-2; D gene unclear. CDR3 length: 13 residues. V lost 3 bases and J 8 bases, leaving 13 bases between the germline ends. Germline V CDR1 and CDR2: SGHAT, FQNNGV. Here the CDR3 reads CASSFVSLGGYTF. The DNA of the CDR3 is TGTGCCAGCAGCTTCGTTTCACTGGGCGGCTACACCTTC.

V is TRBV30 and J is TRBJ1-3; no clear D gene. The V gene lost 3 bases and the J gene lost 0 bases, with 15 bases spanning the gap. CDR1 is GTSNPN, CDR2 SVGIG, per germline (reference sequence). The CDR3 runs 16 residues. The CDR3 loop is CAWRTRHGLSGNTIYF. In DNA, the CDR3 is TGTGCCTGGAGAACTAGACACGGGCTCTCTGGAAACACCATATATTTT.

The V gene is TRBV19, the J gene TRBJ2-5, with TRBD2 matching over 11 bases. The V and J ends lost 5 bases and 4 bases, in that order; junction bases with no gene match: 15. Germline V gene data show CDR1 as LNHDA and CDR2 as SQIVND (reference sequence). The CDR3 has 18 amino acids. Written as DNA, the CDR3 is TGTGCCAGTAGTTCGGGGCCCTTACTAGCGGGAGTCAGAGAGACCCAGTACTTC. This gives the protein CASSSGPLLAGVRETQYF. Full variable domain (remainder filled in from reference TRBV19 and TRBJ2-5): DGGITQSPKYLFRKEGQNVTLSCEQNLNHDAMYWYRQDPGQGLRLIYYSQIVNDFQKGDIAEGYSVSREKKESFPLTVTSAQKNPTAFYLCASSSGPLLAGVRETQYFGPGTRLLVL.